This T cell receptor (beta chain) was observed in a study of molecular identifiers for immune sequencing clone quantification. This clonotype was recorded at least ten times. Germline V lookup: CDR1 SGHRS, CDR2 YFSETQ. With 7 bases clipped from V and 6 bases from J, the junction kept 6 bases outside the gene matches. This CDR3 contains 13 residues. In the sort, naive CD8 T cells were defined as CD8+CD4-CCR7+CD45RA+. TCRdb ran MiXCR on the PCR reads and lists one entry per CDR3 protein. Among about 640,000 distinct CDR3 sequences listed, approximately 20% were seen once. Sequenced material: naive CD8+ T cells from blood, with Jurkat cell RNA spiked in. Subset denoted: FACS-sorted CD8+CD4-CCR7+CD45RA+ naive T cells. The sequence was obtained from a human donor in good health. Some libraries in this study had Jurkat cell RNA spiked in. The V and J genes are TRBV5-1 and TRBJ2-2; 7 bases are a match to TRBD2. The CDR3 DNA reads TGCGCCAGCCAAATAGCGGGCTCCGGGGAGCTGTTTTTT. Encoded protein: CASQIAGSGELFF.